Presented here are 27 T cell receptor beta chains from one specimen sequenced in a study of blood T cell repertoires in COVID-19. Clones were read by immunoSEQ multiplex PCR, and TCRdb kept only the in-frame ones, dropping some. The table lists some 250,000 clones, around 86% of them singletons. The material sequenced was peripheral blood. The receptors stem from a woman aged 25 to 39 who had recovered from COVID-19.

The chain joins TRBV5-1 to TRBJ1-1; TRBD1 agrees at 9 bases. Germline V CDR1 and CDR2: SGHRS, YFSETQ. Losses at the gene ends were 4 bases for V and 5 bases for J; bases not matched to a gene: 12. The CDR3 sequence is 16 residues long. The CDR3 sequence is CASSRPNRGRETEAFF. The CDR3, as DNA: TGCGCCAGCAGCCGACCTAACAGGGGGCGTGAAACTGAAGCTTTCTTT.

The chain links TRBV6-6 to TRBJ2-7; possible D gene TRBD2, 5 bases. This CDR3 is built from 14 residues. Trimming cost V 2 bases and J 3 bases, with 11 bases left between them. Germline CDR1 is MNHNY and CDR2 is SVGAGI (reference sequence). As DNA, the CDR3 is TGTGCCAGCAGTTACGAGGGATTCAACTACGAGCAGTACTTC. Encoded protein: CASSYEGFNYEQYF.

The V and J genes are TRBV21-1 and TRBJ2-7; TRBD1 reflects the table's D call only, with no check against the DNA. TRBV21-1 constitutes a pseudogene. The CDR3 sequence is 15 residues long. The CDR3 DNA reads TGTGCCAGCAGCACCCTAAACAGGGGGCTGGACGAGCAGTACTTC. The encoded protein is CASSTLNRGLDEQYF.

J is TRBJ1-2 and V is TRBV2; 9 bases are shared with TRBD1. Germline CDR1 is SNHLY and CDR2 is FYNNEI. The length of the CDR3 is 14 residues. Losses at the gene ends were 3 bases for V and 4 bases for J; bases not matched to a gene: 3. CDR3 sequence reads: CASSEDRGAYGYTF. The CDR3 region has the DNA TGTGCCAGCAGTGAGGACAGGGGAGCCTATGGCTACACCTTC.

This rearrangement joins TRBV7-5 to TRBJ1-5; the table's D call, TRBD1, was not checked against the DNA. TRBV7-5 is a documented pseudogene. The CDR3 is made up of 15 amino acids. CDR3 sequence (DNA): TGTGTCAGAAGCTTAATCCGGACAGGCAATCAGCCCCAGCATTTT. This codes for CVRSLIRTGNQPQHF.

The table lists this clone with a few counts. J is TRBJ2-7 and V is TRBV27, with D possibly TRBD1 on 6 matching bases. Germline values: CDR1 MNHEY, CDR2 SMNVEV (reference sequence). Trimming stripped 0 bases from V and 1 base from J, with 10 bases between. CDR3 size: 15 residues. This CDR3 is CASSLSTGPSYEQYF. As DNA, the CDR3 is TGTGCCAGCAGTTTATCGACAGGTCCTTCCTACGAGCAGTACTTC.

The V call is TRBV6-5, the J call TRBJ2-7; maybe TRBD2 (6 bases). Germline CDR1 is MNHEY and CDR2 is SVGAGI. CDR3 length equals 15 residues. Trimming removed 5 bases at V and 0 bases at J, with 14 bases between. CDR3 sequence: CASSPLRRGSYEQYF. The CDR3 bases are TGTGCCAGCAGTCCGTTGCGGAGGGGCTCCTACGAGCAGTACTTC.

This clone showed up just a few times. The rearrangement joins TRBV30 to TRBJ1-1; possibly TRBD1 for D (6 bases). The V gene's germline CDR1 is GTSNPN and CDR2 SVGIG (reference sequence). This CDR3 region has 15 residues. Between the trimmed V and J ends, which lost 4 bases and 0 bases, there was a span of 15 bases. The CDR3 coding sequence is TGTGCCTGGAAACCTGAGAGGACAGTGAACACTGAAGCTTTCTTT. It yields the protein CAWKPERTVNTEAFF.

This rearrangement joins TRBV5-1 to TRBJ2-1, with 7 nucleotides matching TRBD2. The CDR3 is made up of 14 amino acids. Germline V gene data show CDR1 as SGHRS and CDR2 as YFSETQ. Trimming at V came to 0 bases and at J to 8 bases, leaving 5 bases not matched to a gene. The CDR3 spells CASSLDGGIDEQFF. In nucleotides, the CDR3 is TGCGCCAGCAGCTTGGACGGGGGGATCGATGAGCAGTTCTTC.

This clone was counted at least ten times. J is TRBJ2-5 and V is TRBV7-3, with TRBD2 as a possible D gene (6 bases). The CDR3 is 13 amino acids. Germline loops: CDR1 SGHTA, CDR2 FQGTGA. Trimming removed 10 bases from V and 5 bases from J, with 17 bases in between. The CDR3 protein is CATAAGPRETQYF. CDR3 coding DNA: TGTGCCACGGCAGCGGGCCCCCGGGAGACCCAGTACTTC. The full variable domain, with the rest looked up from reference TRBV7-3 and TRBJ2-5, is GAGVSQTPSNKVTEKGKYVELRCDPISGHTALYWYRQSLGQGPEFLIYFQGTGAADDSGLPNDRFFAVRPEGSVSTLKIQRTERGDSAVYLCATAAGPRETQYFGPGTRLLVL.

The chain joins TRBV3-1 (or the pseudogene TRBV3-2) to TRBJ1-2; TRBD1 matches at 8 bases. V was clipped by 3 bases and J by 4 bases; unmatched bases: 1. The germline V gene encodes CDR1 LGHDT and CDR2 YNNKEL (reference sequence). The CDR3 loop spans 13 amino acids. The CDR3 DNA sequence: TGTGCCAGCAGCCAGGGACAGGTCTATGGCTACACCTTC. Encoded protein: CASSQGQVYGYTF.

The chain employs TRBV7-9 and TRBJ1-2, with 7 positions matching TRBD1. V shed 3 bases, J shed 5 bases, and the junction held 9 bases outside the gene matches. Germline V CDR1 and CDR2: SEHNR, FQNEAQ (reference sequence). CDR3 length: 15 amino acids. The CDR3 loop is CASSLEGAFGYGYTF. The CDR3 bases are TGTGCCAGCAGCTTGGAGGGGGCGTTCGGGTATGGCTACACCTTC. Filled out from reference TRBV7-9 and TRBJ1-2, the complete variable domain reads DTGVSQNPRHKITKRGQNVTFRCDPISEHNRLYWYRQTLGQGPEFLTYFQNEAQLEKSRLLSDRFSAERPKGSFSTLEIQRTEQGDSAMYLCASSLEGAFGYGYTFGSGTRLTVV.

This rearrangement joins TRBV19 to TRBJ1-1; D possibly corresponds to TRBD1 (6 bases). The CDR3 contains 15 residues. Germline-derived CDR1 and CDR2 are LNHDA and SQIVND (reference sequence). V dropped 5 bases and J dropped 2 bases, with 15 bases sitting between them. Written as DNA, the CDR3 is TGTGCCAGTAGTCCAGGACAGCTGGGTAACACTGAAGCTTTCTTT. This codes for CASSPGQLGNTEAFF. Combining the CDR3 with reference TRBV19 and TRBJ1-1 gives the whole variable domain DGGITQSPKYLFRKEGQNVTLSCEQNLNHDAMYWYRQDPGQGLRLIYYSQIVNDFQKGDIAEGYSVSREKKESFPLTVTSAQKNPTAFYLCASSPGQLGNTEAFFGQGTRLTVV.

This clone occurred once. The rearrangement uses TRBV28 and TRBJ1-5; 8 bases line up with TRBD1. Germline V gene data show CDR1 as MDHEN and CDR2 as SYDVKM. The CDR3 runs to 15 residues. The ends lost 5 bases at V and 6 bases at J; junction bases unmatched: 9. The CDR3 DNA sequence: TGTGCCAGCAGTCCATCGGACAGGGACAGTCAGCCCCAGCATTTT. As protein: CASSPSDRDSQPQHF.

The chain uses TRBV7-8 and TRBJ2-1, with D tentatively TRBD2 (5 bases). Trimming took 5 bases from V and 9 from J, leaving 20 bases between them. The CDR3 covers 15 residues. In germline, CDR1 is SGHVS, CDR2 FQNEAQ. The CDR3 is CASSPREKLVGEQFF. Written as DNA, the CDR3 is TGTGCCAGCAGCCCCAGAGAAAAACTAGTTGGTGAGCAGTTCTTC.

This sequence joins TRBV12-1 and TRBJ1-4; the table's D call, TRBD1, was not checked against the DNA. TRBV12-1 is recorded as a pseudogene. The CDR3 covers 13 residues. CDR3 DNA sequence: TGTGCCAGCAGCACGGCAGGGGATGAAAAACTGTTTTTT. It codes for CASSTAGDEKLFF.

The chain has TRBV5-1 and TRBJ2-5, with D perhaps TRBD2 (5 bases). The V and J ends lost 2 bases and 1 base respectively, with 12 bases between them. The CDR3 extends over 15 amino acids. CDR1 is SGHRS, CDR2 YFSETQ, per germline. CDR3 sequence reads: CASSLADQIQETQYF. The CDR3 nucleotides read TGCGCCAGCAGCTTAGCGGACCAGATCCAAGAGACCCAGTACTTC.

As DNA, the CDR3 is TGTGCCAGTAGTATATCGGGACAGGGTTCAGATACGCAGTATTTT. Translated: CASSISGQGSDTQYF. The genes are TRBV19 and TRBJ2-3; TRBD1 agrees at 9 bases. The CDR3 loop spans 15 amino acids. J gave up 4 bases and V 2 bases, and 4 bases lay outside the gene matches. Looked up from germline, CDR1 is LNHDA and CDR2 is SQIVND (reference sequence).

CDR3 in amino acids: CASSPDTGELFF. In DNA, the CDR3 is TGTGCCAGCAGCCCCGACACCGGGGAGCTGTTTTTT. The J gene is TRBJ2-2, the V gene TRBV11-1; no clear D. Germline lookup yields CDR1 SGHAT and CDR2 FQDESV (reference sequence). The CDR3 has 12 amino acids. The V end was cut by 5 bases, the J end by 3 bases, with 4 bases between.

This clone was recorded a few times. V is TRBV5-6 and J is TRBJ2-7, with TRBD2 identical over 15 bases. Germline V CDR1 and CDR2: SGHDT, YYEEEE. The trim removed 3 bases at V and 3 bases at J, leaving 7 bases unmatched. This CDR3 is 17 amino acids long. Here the CDR3 reads CASSSGTSGGRRYEQYF. The CDR3 coding sequence is TGTGCCAGCAGCTCCGGGACTAGCGGGGGGCGCCGCTACGAGCAGTACTTC.

The rearrangement links TRBV5-1 to TRBJ2-3; D ambiguous. Germline V gene data show CDR1 as SGHRS and CDR2 as YFSETQ. Trimming removed 0 bases from V and 4 bases from J, with 12 bases in between. The CDR3 extends over 15 amino acids. The CDR3 bases are TGCGCCAGCAGCTTGGTGGGCGCCAGTTCAGATACGCAGTATTTT. This translates into CASSLVGASSDTQYF.

The V call is TRBV6-5, the J call TRBJ2-1; 8 bases agree with TRBD1. The CDR3 consists of 15 residues. V was pared by 6 bases and J by 3 bases, with 7 bases of the junction left unmatched. Germline loops: CDR1 MNHEY, CDR2 SVGAGI. The CDR3 sequence is CASSPGTGLYNEQFF. The DNA of the CDR3 is TGTGCCAGCAGCCCCGGGACAGGACTCTACAATGAGCAGTTCTTC.

The chain carries TRBV5-1 and TRBJ2-5, with a possible D match to TRBD1 (5 bases). The germline V gene has CDR1 SGHRS and CDR2 YFSETQ. This CDR3 has 14 residues. Trimming stripped 1 base from V and 1 base from J, with 8 bases between. The CDR3 DNA sequence: TGCGCCAGCAGCTTGCGAACAGGCCAAGAGACCCAGTACTTC. The encoded protein is CASSLRTGQETQYF. Based on the CDR3 plus reference TRBV5-1 and TRBJ2-5, the full variable domain is KAGVTQTPRYLIKTRGQQVTLSCSPISGHRSVSWYQQTPGQGLQFLFEYFSETQRNKGNFPGRFSGRQFSNSRSEMNVSTLELGDSALYLCASSLRTGQETQYFGPGTRLLVL.

This clone was detected once. The sample contains more than one DNA sequence encoding this CDR3. The chain links TRBV18 to TRBJ2-5; possible D gene TRBD1, 5 bases. The CDR3 is 14 residues long. Germline CDR1 KGHSH, CDR2 LQKENI. Trimming removed 2 bases from V and 1 base from J, with 8 bases in between. CDR3 in DNA: TGTGCCAGCTCACCATCAGGGTCCCAAGAGACCCAGTACTTC. Its translation: CASSPSGSQETQYF. The whole variable domain, remainder taken from reference TRBV18 and TRBJ2-5, is NAGVMQNPRHLVRRRGQEARLRCSPMKGHSHVYWYRQLPEEGLKFMVYLQKENIIDESGMPKERFSAEFPKEGPSILRIQQVVRGDSAAYFCASSPSGSQETQYFGPGTRLLVL.

V and J are TRBV25-1 and TRBJ1-6; possibly TRBD1 for D (6 bases). V gave up 7 bases and J gave up 10 bases, with 17 bases separating them. The CDR3 is made up of 14 amino acids. Germline V gene data show CDR1 as MGHDK and CDR2 as SYGVNS. In DNA, the CDR3 is TGTGCCAGCACCCCCGGCAGGGGAGCGTCACCCCTCCACTTT. Amino acid sequence: CASTPGRGASPLHF.

V usage is TRBV9 and J usage is TRBJ2-1, with 10 bases matching TRBD2. Per the germline V gene, CDR1 is SGDLS and CDR2 is YYNGEE. The CDR3 extends over 18 amino acids. Trimming at V came to 4 bases and at J to 10 bases, leaving 20 bases not matched to a gene. The CDR3, as DNA: TGTGCCAGCAGCCCCCAACGTAGCGAAGCGGGGGGGCGGGTAGAGCAGTTCTTC. Its translation: CASSPQRSEAGGRVEQFF.

The chain links TRBV29-1 to TRBJ1-1, with D possibly TRBD1 on 6 matching bases. Trimming left V 3 bases short and J 6 bases short, with 11 bases between. CDR3 length: 12 residues. CDR1 and CDR2 (germline): SQVTM, ANQGSEA. This CDR3 reads CSVDRGGSEAFF. In DNA form, the CDR3 reads TGCAGCGTTGACCGGGGGGGCTCTGAAGCTTTCTTT.